This T cell receptor beta chain was documented in a study of radiotherapy plus CTLA-4 blockade in lung cancer. Study results and caveats: Radiotherapy plus ipilimumab was followed by expansion in blood of tumor-derived TCR clones.

Patients in the study, people with chemo-refractory metastatic non-small-cell lung cancer, received focal radiation plus ipilimumab CTLA-4 blockade. On this clone: The antigen is unknown.

Only in-frame clones appear in the TCRdb table, and some are missing; sequencing was by immunoSEQ multiplex PCR. The profile shows 80,000 or so clones, about four fifths of them singletons. Sequencing was performed on peripheral blood, taken from a patient treated with radiotherapy plus ipilimumab. This sequence originates from a human donor with non-small cell lung cancer whose response to radiotherapy plus ipilimumab could not be evaluated. Some clones in this sample may be carry-over from other donors' samples.

CDR3 in amino acids: CASMGFGTDTQYF. CDR3 bases: TGTGCCAGCATGGGCTTCGGCACAGATACGCAGTATTTT. The chain recombines TRBV28 with TRBJ2-3; D gene ambiguous. The germline V gene has CDR1 MDHEN and CDR2 SYDVKM. CDR3 length: 13 residues. V was cut by 7 bases and J by 1 base, with 9 bases left in between.